The present TCR beta chain was sequenced within a study of blood T cells in healthy people across ages. Study-wide points: Among long-lived donors, naive CD4+ cells were more numerous and diversity higher than in aged donors. It was held that diversity estimates obtained from one million T cells represented underestimates. As age increased, TCR beta diversity per million T cells fell in a roughly linear fashion.

Regarding this clonotype: Its antigen is undetermined. A junction boundary mismatches the germline segment, possibly from a read error.

Using a J-beta primer mix together with a sample-barcoded 5' primer, a second PCR was run for roughly 7 to 12 cycles. Via MiXCR, TCRdb re-called the 5' RACE reads, giving one row per CDR3 protein. Of about 1.4 million distinct CDR3 sequences listed, roughly 60% are singletons. The sequence came from a man aged 18 to 29 in good health. Specimen: blood.

This CDR3 is CAIRDRGSGVTDTRYF. CDR3 in DNA: TGTGCCATCAGAGACCGGGGGAGCGGGGTAACAGATACGCGGTATTTT. The rearrangement uses TRBV10-3 and TRBJ2-3; TRBD2 agrees at 7 bases. This CDR3 has 16 residues. The V gene's germline CDR1 is ENHRY and CDR2 SYGVKD.